The 13 T cell receptor beta chains presented below share a single source sample, sequenced in a study of CD4 T cells in relation to SARS-CoV-2 and coronaviruses. The assay was immunoSEQ multiplex PCR, and TCRdb's table has in-frame clones only and misses some. The profile shows about 36,000 clones, 70% to 85% of them singletons. These receptors' antigens are unknown. Sequencing was performed on naive CD4+ T cells from PBMCs, cultured in vitro. Subset meaning: naive CD4+ T cells isolated by negative enrichment. The origin of the receptors is an adult with COVID-19.

The chain combines TRBV6-5 with TRBJ2-1; possibly TRBD2 for D (6 bases). The CDR3 extends over 14 amino acids. CDR1 is MNHEY, CDR2 SVGAGI, per germline. V lost 6 bases and J lost 2, with 11 bases in between. The CDR3 region has the DNA TGTGCCAGCAGCTCGGGAGATCCCTACAATGAGCAGTTCTTC. It specifies CASSSGDPYNEQFF.

The V and J genes are TRBV30 and TRBJ1-2, with no clear D. The CDR3 length is 12 residues. V was shortened by 3 bases and J by 1 base, with 6 bases between the two germline ends. Germline lookup yields CDR1 GTSNPN and CDR2 SVGIG (reference sequence). The chain's CDR3 is CAWRVFNYGYTF. DNA for the CDR3: TGTGCCTGGAGGGTGTTTAACTATGGCTACACCTTC.

The chain uses TRBV19 and TRBJ2-7, with 8 bases that match TRBD1. The CDR3 extends over 12 amino acids. CDR1 and CDR2 from the germline V gene are LNHDA and SQIVND (reference sequence). Unmatched junction bases numbered 9, after V lost 9 bases and J lost 8 bases. This chain's CDR3 is CASSGGSGKQYF. The DNA for the CDR3 is TGTGCCAGCTCAGGGGGCTCGGGAAAGCAGTACTTC.

The V and J genes are TRBV5-4 and TRBJ2-5; TRBD1 agrees at 10 bases. V lost 4 bases, J lost 4 bases, and 7 bases stayed unmatched. The germline V gene has CDR1 SGHNT and CDR2 YYREEE (reference sequence). The CDR3 runs 15 residues. The CDR3 reads CASSDGQGVGETQYF. The CDR3 coding sequence is TGTGCCAGCAGCGACGGACAGGGGGTTGGAGAGACCCAGTACTTC.

This chain uses TRBV2 with TRBJ2-6; D is possibly TRBD2 (6 bases). The CDR3 covers 18 residues. CDR1 is SNHLY, CDR2 FYNNEI, per germline. Between the trimmed V and J ends, which lost 8 bases and 4 bases, there was a span of 24 bases. CDR3 nucleotides: TGTGCCAGCTCGGGGGTCGACGCAGGGACGCGAGGGGCCAACGTCCTGACTTTC. The encoded protein is CASSGVDAGTRGANVLTF.

The V call is TRBV11-2, the J call TRBJ2-3; D is possibly TRBD2 (6 bases). The CDR3 has 15 amino acids. Per the germline V gene, CDR1 is SGHAT and CDR2 is FQNNGV. V was clipped by 5 bases and J by 0 bases, with 12 bases between them. The CDR3 loop is CASSLSGTSTDTQYF. The DNA of the CDR3 is TGTGCCAGCAGCCTCTCCGGGACTAGCACAGATACGCAGTATTTT.

The V gene is TRBV5-5, the J gene TRBJ1-1; D uncertain. Trimming shortened V by 0 bases and J by 1 base, and 4 bases separated the two germline ends. Germline CDR1 is SGHKS and CDR2 is YYEKEE (reference sequence). The CDR3 is made up of 13 amino acids. CDR3 DNA sequence: TGTGCCAGCAGCTTGGGGGCGAACACTGAAGCTTTCTTT. This gives the protein CASSLGANTEAFF.

The chain recombines TRBV7-9 with TRBJ2-1; 8 bases are shared with TRBD2. The V gene end was trimmed by 2 bases and the J gene end by 14 bases; junction bases not matched to a gene: 8. Per germline, CDR1 SEHNR and CDR2 FQNEAQ (reference sequence). The CDR3 sequence is 13 residues long. The CDR3 reads CASSLLTQREKFF. The CDR3 nucleotides read TGTGCCAGCAGCTTACTTACCCAGCGGGAGAAGTTCTTC.

CDR3 residues: CASSWNRTGSKLTDTQYF. The CDR3 coding sequence is TGTGCCAGCAGTTGGAACCGGACGGGGTCAAAACTAACAGATACGCAGTATTTT. The V gene is TRBV28, the J gene TRBJ2-3, with D possibly being TRBD2 (5 bases). Germline V gives CDR1 MDHEN, CDR2 SYDVKM. Trimming removed 4 bases from V and 3 bases from J, with 23 bases in between. This CDR3 is 18 amino acids long.

The chain has TRBV27 and TRBJ1-5; 7 positions match TRBD1. The V and J ends lost 4 bases and 3 bases, in that order; junction bases with no gene match: 3. Germline CDR1 reads MNHEY; CDR2 reads SMNVEV (reference sequence). There are 14 residues in the CDR3. CDR3 DNA: TGTGCCAGCAGTTCGGACAGGTTCAATCAGCCCCAGCATTTT. Amino acid sequence: CASSSDRFNQPQHF.

CDR3 amino acids: CAISEGTGAVEAFF. The CDR3 nucleotides read TGTGCCATCAGTGAGGGGACAGGGGCGGTAGAAGCTTTCTTT. This chain uses TRBV10-3 with TRBJ1-1; 10 bases map to TRBD1. Germline V gene data show CDR1 as ENHRY and CDR2 as SYGVKD. The V and J ends lost 2 bases and 8 bases, in that order; junction bases with no gene match: 5. The CDR3 is 14 residues long.

This chain links TRBV5-6 with TRBJ2-7, with 10 bases identical to TRBD2. The CDR3 is 16 residues long. Germline V gene data show CDR1 as SGHDT and CDR2 as YYEEEE. With V trimmed by 1 base and J by 0 bases, 4 bases remained unmatched. CDR3 region: CASSLISGRYSYEQYF. As DNA, the CDR3 is TGTGCCAGCAGCTTGATTAGCGGGAGGTACTCCTACGAGCAGTACTTC. Based on the CDR3 plus reference TRBV5-6 and TRBJ2-7, the full variable domain is DAGVTQSPTHLIKTRGQQVTLRCSPKSGHDTVSWYQQALGQGPQFIFQYYEEEERQRGNFPDRFSGHQFPNYSSELNVNALLLGDSALYLCASSLISGRYSYEQYFGPGTRLTVT.

The chain carries TRBV3-1 (or the pseudogene TRBV3-2) and TRBJ1-6; 9 bases line up with TRBD1. Germline CDR1 reads LGHDT; CDR2 reads YNNKEL (reference sequence). This CDR3 comprises 16 residues. J was trimmed by 10 bases and V by 0 bases; bases with no gene match: 7. The CDR3 DNA reads as TGTGCCAGCAGCCAAGATCAAGGGACAGGGAGATCACCCCTCCACTTT. It translates to CASSQDQGTGRSPLHF.